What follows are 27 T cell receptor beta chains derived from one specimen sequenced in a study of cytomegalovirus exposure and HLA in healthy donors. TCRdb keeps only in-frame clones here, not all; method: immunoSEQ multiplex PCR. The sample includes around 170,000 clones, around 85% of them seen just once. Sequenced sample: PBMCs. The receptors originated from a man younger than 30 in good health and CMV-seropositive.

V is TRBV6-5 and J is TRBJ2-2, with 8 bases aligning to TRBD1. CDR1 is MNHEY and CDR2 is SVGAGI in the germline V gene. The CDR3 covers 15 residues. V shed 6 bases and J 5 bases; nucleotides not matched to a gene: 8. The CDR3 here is CASSSGTGRTGELFF. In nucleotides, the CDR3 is TGTGCCAGCAGCTCTGGGACAGGAAGAACCGGGGAGCTGTTTTTT.

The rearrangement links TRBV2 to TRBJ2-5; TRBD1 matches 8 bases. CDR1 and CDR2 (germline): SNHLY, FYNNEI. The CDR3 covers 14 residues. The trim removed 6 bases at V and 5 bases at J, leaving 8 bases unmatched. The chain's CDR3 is CASSGQGAGETQYF. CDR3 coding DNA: TGTGCCAGCAGCGGCCAGGGGGCCGGGGAGACCCAGTACTTC.

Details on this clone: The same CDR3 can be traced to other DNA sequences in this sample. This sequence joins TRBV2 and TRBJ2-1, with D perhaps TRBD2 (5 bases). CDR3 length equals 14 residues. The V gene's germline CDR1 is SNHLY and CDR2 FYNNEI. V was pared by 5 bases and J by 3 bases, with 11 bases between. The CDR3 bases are TGTGCCAGCAGTAGAACTGGGAGCTACAATGAGCAGTTCTTC. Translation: CASSRTGSYNEQFF.

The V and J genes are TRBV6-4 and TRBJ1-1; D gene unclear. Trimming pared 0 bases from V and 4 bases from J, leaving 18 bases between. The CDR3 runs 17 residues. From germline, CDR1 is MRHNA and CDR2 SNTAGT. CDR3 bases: TGTGCCAGCAGTGACTCGTGCCAAGGGTTGGAGGGCACTGAAGCTTTCTTT. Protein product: CASSDSCQGLEGTEAFF.

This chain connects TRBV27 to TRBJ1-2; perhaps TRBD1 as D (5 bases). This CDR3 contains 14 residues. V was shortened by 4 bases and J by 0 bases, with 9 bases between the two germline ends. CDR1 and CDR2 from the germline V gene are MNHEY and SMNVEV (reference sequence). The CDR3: CASSSRATNYGYTF. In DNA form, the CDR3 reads TGTGCCAGCAGTTCCAGGGCCACTAACTATGGCTACACCTTC.

CDR3 amino acids: CAISESRSTGNEKLFF. The CDR3 coding sequence is TGTGCCATCAGTGAGTCTAGATCGACAGGGAATGAAAAACTGTTTTTT. The chain recombines TRBV10-3 with TRBJ1-4; 7 bases agree with TRBD1. The CDR3 covers 16 residues. V dropped 0 bases and J dropped 5; count of bases not matched to a gene: 6. Germline CDR1 reads ENHRY; CDR2 reads SYGVKD.

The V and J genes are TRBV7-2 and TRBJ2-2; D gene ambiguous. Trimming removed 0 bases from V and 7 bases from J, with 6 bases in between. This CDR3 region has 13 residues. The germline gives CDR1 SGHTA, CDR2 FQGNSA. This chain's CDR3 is CASSLATGGELFF. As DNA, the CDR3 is TGTGCCAGCAGCTTAGCGACGGGCGGGGAGCTGTTTTTT.

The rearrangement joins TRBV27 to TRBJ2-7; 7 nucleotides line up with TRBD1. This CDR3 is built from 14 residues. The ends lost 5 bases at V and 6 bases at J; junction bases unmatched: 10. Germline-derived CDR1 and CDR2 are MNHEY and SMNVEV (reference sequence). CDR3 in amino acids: CASSTRQGIGEQYF. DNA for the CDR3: TGTGCCAGCAGTACCAGACAGGGTATAGGCGAGCAGTACTTC.

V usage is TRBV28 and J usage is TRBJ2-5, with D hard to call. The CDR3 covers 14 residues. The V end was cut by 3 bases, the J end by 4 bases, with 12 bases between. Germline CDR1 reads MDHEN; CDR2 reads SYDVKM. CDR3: CASSLYEARETQYF. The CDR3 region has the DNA TGTGCCAGCAGTTTGTATGAGGCCAGAGAGACCCAGTACTTC. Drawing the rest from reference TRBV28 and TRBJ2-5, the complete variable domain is DVKVTQSSRYLVKRTGEKVFLECVQDMDHENMFWYRQDPGLGLRLIYFSYDVKMKEKGDIPEGYSVSREKKERFSLILESASTNQTSMYLCASSLYEARETQYFGPGTRLLVL.

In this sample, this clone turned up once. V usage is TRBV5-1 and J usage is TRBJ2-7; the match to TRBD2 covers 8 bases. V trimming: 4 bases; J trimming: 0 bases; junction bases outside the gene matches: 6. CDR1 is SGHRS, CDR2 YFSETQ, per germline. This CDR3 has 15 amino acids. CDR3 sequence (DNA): TGCGCCAGCAGCGGGTCTAGCGGGCCCTCCTACGAGCAGTACTTC. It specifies CASSGSSGPSYEQYF.

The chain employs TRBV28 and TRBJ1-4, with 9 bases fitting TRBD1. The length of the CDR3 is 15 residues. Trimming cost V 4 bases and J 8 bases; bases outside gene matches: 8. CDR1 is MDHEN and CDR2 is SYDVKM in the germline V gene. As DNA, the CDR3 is TGTGCCAGCAGTTCAACGGGACAGGGACGCGAAAAACTGTTTTTT. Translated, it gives CASSSTGQGREKLFF.

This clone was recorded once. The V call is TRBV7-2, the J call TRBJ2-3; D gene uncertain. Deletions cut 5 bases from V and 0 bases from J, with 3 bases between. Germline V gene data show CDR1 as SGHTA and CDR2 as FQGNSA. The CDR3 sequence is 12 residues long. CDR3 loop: CASSRSTDTQYF. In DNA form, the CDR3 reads TGTGCCAGCAGCCGTAGCACAGATACGCAGTATTTT.

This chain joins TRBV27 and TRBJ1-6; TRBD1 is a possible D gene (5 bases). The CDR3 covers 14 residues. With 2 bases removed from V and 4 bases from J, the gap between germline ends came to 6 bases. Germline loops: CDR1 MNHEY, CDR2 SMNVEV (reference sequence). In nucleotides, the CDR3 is TGTGCCAGCAGTTTAAGGGGATATAATTCACCCCTCCACTTT. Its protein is CASSLRGYNSPLHF.

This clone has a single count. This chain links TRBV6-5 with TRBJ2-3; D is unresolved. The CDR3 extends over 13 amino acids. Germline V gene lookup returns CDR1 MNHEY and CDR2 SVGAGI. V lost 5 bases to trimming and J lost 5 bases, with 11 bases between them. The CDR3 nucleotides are TGTGCCAGCAGTGGTAGCCCCCGAGATACGCAGTATTTT. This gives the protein CASSGSPRDTQYF.

CDR3 sequence reads: CAWTFGGSTDTQYF. The CDR3 nucleotides read TGTGCCTGGACGTTCGGCGGGAGCACAGATACGCAGTATTTT. This chain joins TRBV30 and TRBJ2-3; D possibly corresponds to TRBD2 (5 bases). CDR3 length: 14 amino acids. V dropped 4 bases and J dropped 0 bases, with 11 bases sitting between them. Germline loops: CDR1 GTSNPN, CDR2 SVGIG (reference sequence). Full variable domain (rest looked up from reference TRBV30 and TRBJ2-3): SQTIHQWPATLVQPVGSPLSLECTVEGTSNPNLYWYRQAAGRGLQLLFYSVGIGQISSEVPQNLSASRPQDRQFILSSKKLLLSDSGFYLCAWTFGGSTDTQYFGPGTRLTVL.

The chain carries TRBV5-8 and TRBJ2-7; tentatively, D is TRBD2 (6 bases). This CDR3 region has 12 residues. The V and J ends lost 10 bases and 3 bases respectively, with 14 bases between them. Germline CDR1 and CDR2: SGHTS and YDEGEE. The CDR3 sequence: CAPRRGDYEQYF. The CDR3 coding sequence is TGTGCCCCCAGGAGGGGAGACTACGAGCAGTACTTC.

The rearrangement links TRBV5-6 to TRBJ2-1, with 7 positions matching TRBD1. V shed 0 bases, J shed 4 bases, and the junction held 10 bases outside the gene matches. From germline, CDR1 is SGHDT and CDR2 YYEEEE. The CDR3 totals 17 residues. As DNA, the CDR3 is TGTGCCAGCAGCTTGGGCGCCTGGGACAGATCGTACAATGAGCAGTTCTTC. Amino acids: CASSLGAWDRSYNEQFF. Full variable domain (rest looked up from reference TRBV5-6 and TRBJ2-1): DAGVTQSPTHLIKTRGQQVTLRCSPKSGHDTVSWYQQALGQGPQFIFQYYEEEERQRGNFPDRFSGHQFPNYSSELNVNALLLGDSALYLCASSLGAWDRSYNEQFFGPGTRLTVL.

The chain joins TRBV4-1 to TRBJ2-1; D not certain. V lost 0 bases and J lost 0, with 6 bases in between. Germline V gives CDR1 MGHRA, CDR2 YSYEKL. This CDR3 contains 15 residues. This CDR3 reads CASSQDVSSYNEQFF. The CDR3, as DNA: TGCGCCAGCAGCCAAGACGTGAGCTCCTACAATGAGCAGTTCTTC.

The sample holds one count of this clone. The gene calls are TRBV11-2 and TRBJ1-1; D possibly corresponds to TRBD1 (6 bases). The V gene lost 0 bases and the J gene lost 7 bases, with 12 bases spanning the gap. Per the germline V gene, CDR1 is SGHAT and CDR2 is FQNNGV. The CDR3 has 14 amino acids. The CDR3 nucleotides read TGTGCCAGCAGCTTAGAAGAGACAGGAGATGAAGCTTTCTTT. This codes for CASSLEETGDEAFF. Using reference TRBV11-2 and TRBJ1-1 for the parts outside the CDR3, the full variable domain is EAGVAQSPRYKIIEKRQSVAFWCNPISGHATLYWYQQILGQGPKLLIQFQNNGVVDDSQLPKDRFSAERLKGVDSTLKIQPAKLEDSAVYLCASSLEETGDEAFFGQGTRLTVV.

The CDR3 DNA reads TGTGCCAGCAGCTACTTAGACAGGTACAATGAGCAGTTCTTC. The encoded protein is CASSYLDRYNEQFF. The chain has TRBV7-9 and TRBJ2-1; D perhaps matches TRBD1 (6 bases). Trimming stripped 4 bases from V and 4 bases from J, with 11 bases between. The germline gives CDR1 SEHNR, CDR2 FQNEAQ (reference sequence). The CDR3 consists of 14 residues. The entire variable domain, with the rest obtained from reference TRBV7-9 and TRBJ2-1, is as follows: DTGVSQNPRHKITKRGQNVTFRCDPISEHNRLYWYRQTLGQGPEFLTYFQNEAQLEKSRLLSDRFSAERPKGSFSTLEIQRTEQGDSAMYLCASSYLDRYNEQFFGPGTRLTVL.

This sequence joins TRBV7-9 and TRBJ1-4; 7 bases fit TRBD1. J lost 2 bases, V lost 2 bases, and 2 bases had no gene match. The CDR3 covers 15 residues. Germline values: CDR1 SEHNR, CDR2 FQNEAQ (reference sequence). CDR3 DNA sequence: TGTGCCAGCAGCTTACTGGACAGGACTAATGAAAAACTGTTTTTT. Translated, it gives CASSLLDRTNEKLFF.

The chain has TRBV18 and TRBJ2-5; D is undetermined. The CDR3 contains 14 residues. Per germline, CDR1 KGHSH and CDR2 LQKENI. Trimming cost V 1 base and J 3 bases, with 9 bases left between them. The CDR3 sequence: CASSPQAAEETQYF. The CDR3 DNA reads TGTGCCAGCTCACCACAGGCGGCAGAAGAGACCCAGTACTTC.

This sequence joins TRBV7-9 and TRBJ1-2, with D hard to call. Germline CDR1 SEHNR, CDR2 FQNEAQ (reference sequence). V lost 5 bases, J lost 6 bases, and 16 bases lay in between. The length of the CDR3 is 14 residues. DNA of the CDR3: TGTGCCAGCAGCCGTTCTGGGAGGGTCGATGGCTACACCTTC. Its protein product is CASSRSGRVDGYTF.

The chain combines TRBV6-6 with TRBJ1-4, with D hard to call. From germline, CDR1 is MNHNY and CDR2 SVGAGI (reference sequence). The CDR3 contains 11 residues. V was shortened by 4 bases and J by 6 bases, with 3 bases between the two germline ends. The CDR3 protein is CASSSDEKLFF. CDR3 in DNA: TGTGCCAGCAGTTCCGATGAAAAACTGTTTTTT.

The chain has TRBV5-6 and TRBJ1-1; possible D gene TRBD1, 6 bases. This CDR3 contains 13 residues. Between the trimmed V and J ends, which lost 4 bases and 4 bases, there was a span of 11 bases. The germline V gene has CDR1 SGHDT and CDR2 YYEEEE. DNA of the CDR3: TGTGCCAGCAGCCTTACAGGGATCACTGAAGCTTTCTTT. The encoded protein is CASSLTGITEAFF.

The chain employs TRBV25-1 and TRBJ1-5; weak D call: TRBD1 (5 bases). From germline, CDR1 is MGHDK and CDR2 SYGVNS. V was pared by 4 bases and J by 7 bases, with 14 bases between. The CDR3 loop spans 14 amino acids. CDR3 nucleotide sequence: TGTGCCAGCAGTGTAACAGGTCTGAACCAGCCCCAGCATTTT. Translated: CASSVTGLNQPQHF.

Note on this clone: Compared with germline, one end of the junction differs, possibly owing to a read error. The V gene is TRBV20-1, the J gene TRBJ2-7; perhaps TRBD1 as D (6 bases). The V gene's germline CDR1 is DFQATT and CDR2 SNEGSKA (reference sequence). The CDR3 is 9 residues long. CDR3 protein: CSAFRQVFF. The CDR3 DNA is TGCAGTGCTTTTAGACAGGTATTCTTC.